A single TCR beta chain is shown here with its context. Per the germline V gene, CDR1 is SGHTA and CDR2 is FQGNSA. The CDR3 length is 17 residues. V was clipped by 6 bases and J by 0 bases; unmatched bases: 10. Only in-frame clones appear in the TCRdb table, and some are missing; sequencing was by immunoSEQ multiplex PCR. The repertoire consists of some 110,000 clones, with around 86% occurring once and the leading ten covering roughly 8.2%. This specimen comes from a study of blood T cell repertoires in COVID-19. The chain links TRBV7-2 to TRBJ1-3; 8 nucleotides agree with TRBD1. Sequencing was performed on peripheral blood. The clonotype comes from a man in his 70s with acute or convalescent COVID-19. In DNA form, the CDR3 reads TGTGCCAGCAGTTTCCGACAGGGGCCCGCCTCTGGAAACACCATATATTTT. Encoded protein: CASSFRQGPASGNTIYF.